Sequencing of this T cell receptor (beta chain) was carried out in a study of T cells in Graves' hyperthyroidism and ophthalmopathy. In the study overall: Prior to any treatment, at the point of initial diagnosis, peripheral blood was collected.

Using RNA transcripts as the source, TCR beta CDR3 regions were amplified. HTBI primers were used for first-round RT-PCR of the TCR CDR3. MiXCR, applied by TCRdb to the multiplex PCR reads, yields one record per CDR3 protein. The repertoire holds 350,000 to 400,000 distinct CDR3 sequences, with under 20% as singletons. This clonotype was seen repeatedly, ten times or more. Germline V gene lookup returns CDR1 PRHDT and CDR2 FYEKMQ (reference sequence). V dropped 0 bases and J dropped 4 bases, with 15 bases sitting between them. The CDR3 spans 16 residues. It was considered stable Graves' hyperthyroidism when ophthalmopathy did not progress within 18 months. The diagnostic basis comprised clinical symptoms, serum thyroxine and TRAb, thyroid ultrasound and orbital computed tomography. Using around 10 ml of fresh peripheral blood, PBMCs were prepared.

This receptor was taken from a woman younger than 35 with Graves' hyperthyroidism. The V call is TRBV13, the J call TRBJ1-1; no reliable D call. Source material: blood. The CDR3: CASSLGFRVEGTEAFF. The CDR3 coding sequence is TGTGCCAGCAGCTTAGGTTTTCGGGTAGAAGGCACTGAAGCTTTCTTT.